The 5 T cell receptor beta chains given below trace back to one sample, sequenced in a study of regulatory T cells in long-lasting Graves disease. HTBI primers from iRepertoire and Arm-PCR of CDR3 regions yielded the TCR beta libraries. TCRdb used MiXCR to reprocess the multiplex PCR reads, holding one entry per CDR3 protein. The data hold 400,000 to 500,000 distinct CDR3 sequences, with around 20% observed a single time. Time point specified: persistent/refractory GD, antithyroid drugs over 5 years with positive TRAb. Extracted RNA from PBMCs served as the source of the TCR library. This specimen consisted of peripheral blood mononuclear cells (PBMCs), obtained when the disease was refractory, from a patient treated with antithyroid drugs. The receptor set was obtained from a female donor with Graves disease.

In this sample, this clonotype turned up many times. This chain links TRBV30 with TRBJ1-2; 9 positions match TRBD1. Germline CDR1 reads GTSNPN; CDR2 reads SVGIG (reference sequence). V lost 3 bases to trimming and J lost 6 bases; unmatched junction nucleotides: 5. The CDR3 covers 13 residues. CDR3 amino acids: CAWSGDRENGYTF. CDR3 coding DNA: TGTGCCTGGAGCGGGGACAGGGAAAATGGCTACACCTTC. The complete variable domain, with remaining parts taken from reference TRBV30 and TRBJ1-2, reads SQTIHQWPATLVQPVGSPLSLECTVEGTSNPNLYWYRQAAGRGLQLLFYSVGIGQISSEVPQNLSASRPQDRQFILSSKKLLLSDSGFYLCAWSGDRENGYTFGSGTRLTVV.

This chain joins TRBV29-1 and TRBJ1-6; no clear D gene. Trimming cost V 6 bases and J 6 bases, with 12 bases left between them. CDR3 length equals 13 residues. The germline V gene has CDR1 SQVTM and CDR2 ANQGSEA. The CDR3 protein is CSVATVANSPLHF. CDR3 nucleotide sequence: TGCAGCGTCGCCACGGTAGCTAATTCACCCCTCCACTTT.

The chain is built from TRBV30 and TRBJ2-5, with D perhaps given as TRBD1 or TRBD2 (5 bases each). The germline V gene encodes CDR1 GTSNPN and CDR2 SVGIG (reference sequence). Trimming shortened V by 3 bases and J by 0 bases, and 8 bases separated the two germline ends. This CDR3 spans 13 amino acids. The DNA for the CDR3 is TGTGCCTGGAGCCGGGACGACCAAGAGACCCAGTACTTC. Translated: CAWSRDDQETQYF. The full variable domain, completed using reference TRBV30 and TRBJ2-5, is SQTIHQWPATLVQPVGSPLSLECTVEGTSNPNLYWYRQAAGRGLQLLFYSVGIGQISSEVPQNLSASRPQDRQFILSSKKLLLSDSGFYLCAWSRDDQETQYFGPGTRLLVL.

This clonotype was observed many times. The chain combines TRBV27 with TRBJ1-2; D perhaps matches TRBD1 (5 bases). V lost 5 bases to trimming and J lost 4 bases, with 20 bases between them. CDR1 and CDR2 from the germline V gene are MNHEY and SMNVEV (reference sequence). The CDR3 is made up of 16 amino acids. CDR3 nucleotides: TGTGCCAGCAGTCTAACCGGGACCCTAGCCCCCTATGGCTACACCTTC. Translated: CASSLTGTLAPYGYTF.

This clonotype was counted a single time. A far larger clone is a single base away, which makes a read error likely. V and J are TRBV6-1 and TRBJ1-2, with unresolved D. Germline V gene lookup returns CDR1 MNHNS and CDR2 SASEGT. The CDR3 has 14 residues. The CDR3 loop is CVSSVATRGYGYTF. The CDR3 DNA reads TGTGTCAGCAGTGTAGCCACTCGGGGCTATGGCTACACCTTC.